The present entry profiles one T cell receptor beta chain with its context. Looked up from germline, CDR1 is SGHTA and CDR2 is FQGNSA. This CDR3 is 16 amino acids long. Trimming took 5 bases from V and 0 from J; bases not matched to a gene: 8. These data come from a study of blood T cell repertoires in COVID-19. Across the study: The study drew acute and convalescent COVID-19 samples from the United States, Italy and Spain.

Sequencing was performed with immunoSEQ multiplex PCR; in TCRdb, only in-frame clones are kept and a portion is missing. This table has around 100,000 clones, 70% to 90% appearing once. The V gene is TRBV7-2, the J gene TRBJ1-2; 8 positions match TRBD1. The TCR originated in a man in his fifties or sixties in a cohort sampled during active COVID-19. The sample comprised peripheral blood. CDR3: CASSIGQGRTNYGYTF. CDR3 nucleotides: TGTGCCAGCAGCATAGGACAGGGACGGACTAACTATGGCTACACCTTC. The variable domain in full, completed from reference TRBV7-2 and TRBJ1-2, reads GAGVSQSPSNKVTEKGKDVELRCDPISGHTALYWYRQSLGQGLEFLIYFQGNSAPDKSGLPSDRFSAERTGGSVSTLTIQRTQQEDSAVYLCASSIGQGRTNYGYTFGSGTRLTVV.